These T cell receptor beta chains were read from a single sample in a study of Graves' ophthalmopathy and Graves' hyperthyroidism. TCRdb re-analysed the multiplex PCR reads in MiXCR, keeping a single row per CDR3 protein. This repertoire shows roughly 400,000 distinct CDR3 sequences, 15% to 20% found once; its top ten account for about 1.6%. Specimen: peripheral blood. The receptors shown here come from a woman between 18 and 29 years old with Graves' ophthalmopathy. The CDR3 runs from the conserved cysteine through the conserved F or W. D genes are given only for firm matches. A clone size is listed for some rows: how often the clone was seen (once, few, many), or a class if it is expanded.

d_call,j_call,clone_size,v_call,cdr3_aa,cdr3_nt
TRBD2,TRBJ2-2,-,TRBV28,CASSRRLAGRGTGELFF,TGTGCCAGCAGTCGTCGACTAGCGGGAAGGGGGACCGGGGAGCTGTTTTTT
-,TRBJ2-7,-,TRBV6-1,CASRPGQSGEQYF,TGTGCCAGCAGACCAGGACAGTCGGGGGAGCAGTACTTC
TRBD1,TRBJ1-2,-,TRBV24-1,CATSDYRGNGYTF,TGTGCCACCAGTGATTACAGGGGGAATGGCTACACCTTC
-,TRBJ2-7,many,TRBV4-3,CASSPTASGTYEQYF,TGCGCCAGCAGCCCAACGGCGAGCGGAACCTACGAGCAGTACTTC
-,TRBJ2-5,many,TRBV30,CAWSLREETQYF,TGTGCCTGGAGTCTTAGGGAAGAGACCCAGTACTTC
TRBD1,TRBJ2-2,many,TRBV11-1,CASSSRRTGTNTGELFF,TGTGCCAGCAGCTCCAGGCGGACAGGGACGAACACCGGGGAGCTGTTTTTT
-,TRBJ1-1,many,TRBV10-3,CATTRGTLTEAFF,TGTGCCACAACTCGGGGGACACTCACTGAAGCTTTCTTT
-,TRBJ2-5,once,TRBV29-1,CSGRELETQYF,TGCAGCGGTCGGGAGTTAGAGACCCAGTACTTC
-,TRBJ1-2,-,TRBV12-5,CASGVWGTLCYTF,TGTGCTAGTGGTGTATGGGGTACTCTTTGCTACACCTTC
TRBD1,TRBJ1-1,many,TRBV30,CAWRFGTAEAFF,TGTGCCTGGAGGTTTGGGACAGCTGAAGCTTTCTTT
TRBD1,TRBJ1-6,many,TRBV27,CASSRTGWGSPLHF,TGTGCCAGCAGTCGGACAGGATGGGGTTCACCCCTCCACTTT
-,TRBJ1-5,-,TRBV12-3/TRBV12-4,CASNQGYQPQHF,TGTGCCAGCAACCAGGGTTATCAGCCCCAGCATTTT
-,TRBJ2-5,many,TRBV20-1,CSAPFGQETQYF,TGCAGTGCTCCATTCGGCCAAGAGACCCAGTACTTC
TRBD2,TRBJ2-7,-,TRBV20-1,CSASGGTNEQYF,TGCAGTGCTAGCGGGGGGACTAACGAGCAGTACTTC
-,TRBJ2-7,-,TRBV7-9,CASSLEVSLYEQYF,TGTGCCAGCAGCTTGGAGGTGTCCCTCTACGAGCAGTACTTC
-,TRBJ2-2,-,TRBV24-1,CATSDYRAPGELFF,TGTGCCACCAGTGATTACAGGGCGCCCGGGGAGCTGTTTTTT
-,TRBJ2-7,many,TRBV7-2,CASSEGLGRYEQYF,TGTGCCAGCAGCGAGGGTTTGGGAAGATACGAGCAGTACTTC
TRBD1,TRBJ2-7,-,TRBV20-1,CSARTLGQSGVQYF,TGCAGTGCTAGAACCCTGGGACAGTCTGGAGTGCAGTACTTC
-,TRBJ2-5,many,TRBV9,CASSVEAVPLRETQYF,TGTGCCAGCAGCGTAGAGGCAGTCCCCCTCAGGGAGACCCAGTACTTC
TRBD1,TRBJ2-2,many,TRBV6-5,CASSYRGANTGELFF,TGTGCCTCCAGTTACAGGGGCGCGAACACCGGGGAGCTGTTTTTT
TRBD1,TRBJ1-1,many,TRBV11-2,CASSFRTGLNTEAFF,TGTGCCAGCAGCTTCAGGACAGGCTTGAACACTGAAGCTTTCTTT
-,TRBJ2-2,many,TRBV12-3/TRBV12-4,CASKRGPTGELFF,TGTGCCAGCAAACGGGGGCCGACCGGGGAGCTGTTTTTT
-,TRBJ1-5,many,TRBV6-2/TRBV6-3,CASSLGQDDGYQPQHF,TGTGCCAGCAGTTTGGGGCAGGACGATGGGTACCAGCCCCAGCATTTT
-,TRBJ1-5,-,TRBV28,CASSLLWVAWHF,TGTGCCAGCAGTTTATTATGGGTAGCATGGCATTTT
TRBD2,TRBJ2-5,many,TRBV5-5,CASSLSGTSNF,TGTGCCAGCAGCTTAAGTGGGACTAGTAACTTC
TRBD2,TRBJ2-7,many,TRBV29-1,CSAFGGSSYEQYF,TGCAGCGCTTTCGGGGGGAGCTCCTACGAGCAGTACTTC
-,TRBJ1-2,many,TRBV30,CAWTGAPWGYGYTF,TGTGCCTGGACCGGAGCCCCTTGGGGATATGGCTACACCTTC
-,TRBJ2-7,many,TRBV6-2/TRBV6-3,CASSYSGRSSYEQYF,TGTGCCAGCAGTTACTCTGGCAGGTCGAGCTACGAGCAGTACTTC
-,TRBJ2-7,-,TRBV12-5,CASGLEYRENYEQYF,TGTGCTAGTGGTTTGGAGTACAGGGAGAACTACGAGCAGTACTTC
TRBD1,TRBJ2-7,few,TRBV12-3/TRBV12-4,CASSSQGAPPGQYF,TGTGCCAGCAGTTCACAGGGGGCACCCCCCGGGCAATACTTC
-,TRBJ2-2,-,TRBV12-3/TRBV12-4,CASSSRPLSNTGELFF,TGTGCCAGCAGTTCGAGACCACTTTCGAACACCGGGGAGCTGTTTTTT
-,TRBJ1-1,many,TRBV10-3,CAIRGDTEAFF,TGTGCCATTAGGGGGGACACTGAAGCTTTCTTT
-,TRBJ1-2,many,TRBV29-1,CSVGWLGVLNGYTF,TGCAGCGTTGGGTGGTTGGGGGTACTCAATGGCTACACCTTC
-,TRBJ2-7,many,TRBV20-1,CSARELGYEQYF,TGCAGTGCCAGGGAACTCGGTTACGAGCAGTACTTC
TRBD1,TRBJ1-6,many,TRBV28,CASGGTGESPLHF,TGTGCCAGCGGGGGGACAGGGGAATCACCCCTCCACTTT